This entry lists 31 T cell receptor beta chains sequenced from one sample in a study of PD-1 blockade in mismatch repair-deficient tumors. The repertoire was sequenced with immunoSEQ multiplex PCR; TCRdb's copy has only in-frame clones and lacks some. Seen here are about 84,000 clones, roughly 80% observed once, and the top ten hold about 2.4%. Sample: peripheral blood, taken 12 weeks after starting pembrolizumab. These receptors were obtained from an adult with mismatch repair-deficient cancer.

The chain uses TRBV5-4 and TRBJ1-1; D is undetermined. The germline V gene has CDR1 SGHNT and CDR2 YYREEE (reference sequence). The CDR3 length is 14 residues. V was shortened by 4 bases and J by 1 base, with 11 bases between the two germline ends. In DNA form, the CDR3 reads TGTGCCAGCAGCCCCCTCAGGAAGAACACTGAAGCTTTCTTT. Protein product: CASSPLRKNTEAFF.

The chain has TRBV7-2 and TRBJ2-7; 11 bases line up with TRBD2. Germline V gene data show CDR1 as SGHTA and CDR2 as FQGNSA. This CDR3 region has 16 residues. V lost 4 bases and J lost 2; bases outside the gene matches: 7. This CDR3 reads CASSSRLAGQPYEQYF. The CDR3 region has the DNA TGTGCCAGCAGCTCTAGACTAGCGGGACAACCCTACGAGCAGTACTTC.

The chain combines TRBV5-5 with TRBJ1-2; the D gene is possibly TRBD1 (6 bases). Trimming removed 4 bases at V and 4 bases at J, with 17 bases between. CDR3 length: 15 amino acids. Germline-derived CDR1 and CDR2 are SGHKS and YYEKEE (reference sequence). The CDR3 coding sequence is TGTGCCAGCAGCCCCGGCGGGGGCGAGGCCTATGGCTACACCTTC. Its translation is CASSPGGGEAYGYTF.

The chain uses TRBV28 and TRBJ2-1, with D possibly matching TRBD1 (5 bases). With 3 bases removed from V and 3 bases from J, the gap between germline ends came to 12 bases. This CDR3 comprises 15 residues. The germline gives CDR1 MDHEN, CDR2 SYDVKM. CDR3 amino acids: CASSFGLQGYNEQFF. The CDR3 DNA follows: TGTGCCAGCAGTTTCGGGCTTCAGGGCTACAATGAGCAGTTCTTC.

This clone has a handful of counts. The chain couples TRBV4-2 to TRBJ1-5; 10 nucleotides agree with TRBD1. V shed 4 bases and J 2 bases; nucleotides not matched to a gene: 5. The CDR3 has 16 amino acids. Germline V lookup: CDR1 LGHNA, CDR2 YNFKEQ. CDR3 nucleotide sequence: TGTGCCAGCAGCCGAGAGGACAGGGGGGGCAATCAGCCCCAGCATTTT. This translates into CASSREDRGGNQPQHF.

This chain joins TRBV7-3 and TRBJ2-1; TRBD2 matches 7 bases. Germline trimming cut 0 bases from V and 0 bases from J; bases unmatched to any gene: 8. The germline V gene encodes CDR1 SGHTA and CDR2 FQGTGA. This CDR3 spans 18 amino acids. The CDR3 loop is CASSLTGGLAVSYNEQFF. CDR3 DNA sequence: TGTGCCAGCAGCTTAACGGGAGGGCTTGCCGTCTCCTACAATGAGCAGTTCTTC.

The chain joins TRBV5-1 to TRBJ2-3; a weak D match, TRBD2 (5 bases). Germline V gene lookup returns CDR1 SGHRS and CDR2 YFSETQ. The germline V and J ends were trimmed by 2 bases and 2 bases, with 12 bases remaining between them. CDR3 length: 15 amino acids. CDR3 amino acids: CASSFASGTTDTQYF. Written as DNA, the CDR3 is TGCGCCAGCAGCTTCGCCAGCGGTACCACAGATACGCAGTATTTT.

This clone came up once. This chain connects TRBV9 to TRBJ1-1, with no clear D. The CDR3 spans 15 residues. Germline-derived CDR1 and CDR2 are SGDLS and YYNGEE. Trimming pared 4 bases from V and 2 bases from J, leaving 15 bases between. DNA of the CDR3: TGTGCCAGCAGCCCCGCAAGGGCGGTTAACACTGAAGCTTTCTTT. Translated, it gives CASSPARAVNTEAFF.

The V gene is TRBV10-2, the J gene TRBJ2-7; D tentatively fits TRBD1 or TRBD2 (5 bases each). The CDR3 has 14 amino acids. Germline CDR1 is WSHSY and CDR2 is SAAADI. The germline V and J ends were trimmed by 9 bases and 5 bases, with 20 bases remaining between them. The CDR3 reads CASLDSHRGDEQYF. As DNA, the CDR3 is TGCGCCAGTTTAGACTCCCACCGAGGGGACGAGCAGTACTTC.

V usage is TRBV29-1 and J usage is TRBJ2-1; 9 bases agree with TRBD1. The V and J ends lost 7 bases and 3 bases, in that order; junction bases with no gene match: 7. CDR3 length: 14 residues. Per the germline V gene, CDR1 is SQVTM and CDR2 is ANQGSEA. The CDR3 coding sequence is TGCAGCGAGGGGACAGGGCAAAACTACAATGAGCAGTTCTTC. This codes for CSEGTGQNYNEQFF.

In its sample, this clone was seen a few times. Written as DNA, the CDR3 is TGTGCCAGCAGTCTAAATATGATTAGCGGGAGCTGGTACGAGCAGTACTTC. As protein: CASSLNMISGSWYEQYF. The chain uses TRBV5-5 and TRBJ2-7; 9 bases map to TRBD2. The germline V gene has CDR1 SGHKS and CDR2 YYEKEE (reference sequence). The CDR3 spans 17 residues. V dropped 5 bases and J dropped 4; count of bases not matched to a gene: 16. Using reference TRBV5-5 and TRBJ2-7 for the parts outside the CDR3, the full variable domain is DAGVTQSPTHLIKTRGQQVTLRCSPISGHKSVSWYQQVLGQGPQFIFQYYEKEERGRGNFPDRFSARQFPNYSSELNVNALLLGDSALYLCASSLNMISGSWYEQYFGPGTRLTVT.

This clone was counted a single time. CDR3 loop: CATSAHPRDRNYEQYF. In DNA form, the CDR3 reads TGTGCCACCAGTGCACACCCCCGGGACAGGAACTACGAGCAGTACTTC. V and J are TRBV15 and TRBJ2-5, with 8 bases that match TRBD1. The tail of the sequence fits TRBJ2-7 better, so the J call may be wrong. The length of the CDR3 is 16 residues. The germline V gene encodes CDR1 LNHNV and CDR2 YYDKDF (reference sequence).

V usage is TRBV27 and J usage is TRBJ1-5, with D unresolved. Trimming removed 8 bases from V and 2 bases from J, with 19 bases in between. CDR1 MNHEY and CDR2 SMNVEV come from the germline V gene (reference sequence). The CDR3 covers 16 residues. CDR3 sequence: CASSLGRMYGNQPQHF. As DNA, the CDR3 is TGTGCCAGCTCCTTAGGGAGAATGTACGGCAATCAGCCCCAGCATTTT.

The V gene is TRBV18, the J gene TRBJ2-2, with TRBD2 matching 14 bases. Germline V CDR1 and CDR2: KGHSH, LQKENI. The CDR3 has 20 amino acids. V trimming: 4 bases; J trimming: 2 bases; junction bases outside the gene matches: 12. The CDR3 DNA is TGTGCCAGCTCACAAACTGTCGTGACTAGCGGGAGGGGAAACACCGGGGAGCTGTTTTTT. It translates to CASSQTVVTSGRGNTGELFF.

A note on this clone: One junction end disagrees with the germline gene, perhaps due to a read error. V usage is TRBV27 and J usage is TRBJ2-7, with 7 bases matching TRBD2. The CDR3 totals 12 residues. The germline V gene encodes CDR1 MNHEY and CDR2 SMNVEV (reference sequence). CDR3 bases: TGTGCCGGCAGTTTGGGGGGGGACGGGCAGTACTTC. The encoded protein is CAGSLGGDGQYF.

CDR3 residues: CASSKLTGGEQYF. DNA for the CDR3: TGTGCCAGCAGCAAACTTACAGGGGGCGAGCAGTACTTC. The chain is built from TRBV21-1 and TRBJ2-7; TRBD1 is taken as the D call from the table, unchecked against the DNA. TRBV21-1 is a known pseudogene. The CDR3 contains 13 residues.

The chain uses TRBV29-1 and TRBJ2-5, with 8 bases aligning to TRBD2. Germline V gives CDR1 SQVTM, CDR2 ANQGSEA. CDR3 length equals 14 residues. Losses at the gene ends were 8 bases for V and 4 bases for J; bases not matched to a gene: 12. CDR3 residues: CSSRGTRGRETQYF. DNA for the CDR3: TGCAGCTCCCGGGGGACTAGGGGACGAGAGACCCAGTACTTC.

The CDR3 region is CASSERQGRVRETQYF. DNA for the CDR3: TGTGCCAGCAGTGAACGTCAGGGCAGGGTGCGGGAGACCCAGTACTTC. V is TRBV6-1 and J is TRBJ2-5; D is possibly TRBD1 (5 bases). The germline V gene has CDR1 MNHNS and CDR2 SASEGT. This CDR3 has 16 amino acids. V was clipped by 2 bases and J by 5 bases, with 18 bases between them.

In nucleotides, the CDR3 is TGTGCCTTACCACCCGGGACGGAATTTACTAGCACAGATACGCAGTATTTT. It is translated as CALPPGTEFTSTDTQYF. The chain links TRBV10-3 to TRBJ2-3; D might be TRBD1 or TRBD2, each matching 5 bases. CDR1 is ENHRY and CDR2 is SYGVKD in the germline V gene. V lost 11 bases, J lost 0 bases, and 24 bases lay in between. This CDR3 comprises 17 residues.

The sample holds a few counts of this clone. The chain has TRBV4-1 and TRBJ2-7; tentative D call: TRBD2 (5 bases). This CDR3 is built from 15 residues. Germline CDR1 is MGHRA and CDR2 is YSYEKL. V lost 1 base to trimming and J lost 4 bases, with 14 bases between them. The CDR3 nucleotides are TGCGCCAGCAGCCAAGGAGGGATGTCGAGGTACGAGCAGTACTTC. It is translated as CASSQGGMSRYEQYF.

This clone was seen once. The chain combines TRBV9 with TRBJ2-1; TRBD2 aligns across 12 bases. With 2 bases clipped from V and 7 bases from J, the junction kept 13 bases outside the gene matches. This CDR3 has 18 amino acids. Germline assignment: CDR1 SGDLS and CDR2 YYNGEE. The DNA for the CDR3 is TGTGCCAGCAGCGTTCGGCTAGCGGGAGGGCCTGTGAGTAATGAGCAGTTCTTC. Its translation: CASSVRLAGGPVSNEQFF.

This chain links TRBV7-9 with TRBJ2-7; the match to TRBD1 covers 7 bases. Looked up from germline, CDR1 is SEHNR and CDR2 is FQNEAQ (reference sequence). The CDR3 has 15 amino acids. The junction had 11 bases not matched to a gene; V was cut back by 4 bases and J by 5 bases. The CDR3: CASSSRLTGTNEQYF. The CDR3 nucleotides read TGTGCCAGCAGCTCCCGTCTGACAGGGACGAACGAGCAGTACTTC.

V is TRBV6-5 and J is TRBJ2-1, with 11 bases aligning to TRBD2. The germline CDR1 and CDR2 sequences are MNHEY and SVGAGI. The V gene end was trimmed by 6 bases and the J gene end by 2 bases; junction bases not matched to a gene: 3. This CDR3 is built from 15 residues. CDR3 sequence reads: CASSLTSGAYNEQFF. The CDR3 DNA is TGTGCCAGCAGCCTGACTAGCGGGGCCTACAATGAGCAGTTCTTC.

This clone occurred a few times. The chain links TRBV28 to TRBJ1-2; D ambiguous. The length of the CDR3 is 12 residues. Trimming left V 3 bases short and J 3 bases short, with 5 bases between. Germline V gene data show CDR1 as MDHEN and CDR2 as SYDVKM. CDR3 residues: CASSFPDYGYTF. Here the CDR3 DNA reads TGTGCCAGCAGTTTTCCAGACTATGGCTACACCTTC.

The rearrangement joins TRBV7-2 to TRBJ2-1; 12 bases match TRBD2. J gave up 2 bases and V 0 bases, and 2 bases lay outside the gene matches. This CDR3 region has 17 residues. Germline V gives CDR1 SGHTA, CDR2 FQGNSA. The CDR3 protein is CASSLATSGRPYNEQFF. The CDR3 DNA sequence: TGTGCCAGCAGCTTAGCGACTAGCGGGAGACCCTACAATGAGCAGTTCTTC. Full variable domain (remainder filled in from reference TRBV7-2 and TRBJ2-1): GAGVSQSPSNKVTEKGKDVELRCDPISGHTALYWYRQSLGQGLEFLIYFQGNSAPDKSGLPSDRFSAERTGGSVSTLTIQRTQQEDSAVYLCASSLATSGRPYNEQFFGPGTRLTVL.

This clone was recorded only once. The CDR3: CASSLVGLALSEQYF. The CDR3 nucleotides are TGTGCCAGCAGCTTAGTGGGACTAGCGTTGAGCGAGCAGTACTTC. V usage is TRBV7-9 and J usage is TRBJ2-7, with TRBD2 identical over 10 bases. The V gene's germline CDR1 is SEHNR and CDR2 FQNEAQ (reference sequence). V shed 1 base, J shed 6 bases, and the junction held 6 bases outside the gene matches. This CDR3 spans 15 amino acids.

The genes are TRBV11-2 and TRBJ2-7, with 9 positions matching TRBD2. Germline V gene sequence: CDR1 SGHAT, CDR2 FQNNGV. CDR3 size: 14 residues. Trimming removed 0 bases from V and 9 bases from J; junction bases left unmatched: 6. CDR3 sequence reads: CASSLEGLAVAQYF. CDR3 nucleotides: TGTGCCAGCAGCTTAGAGGGACTAGCCGTCGCGCAGTACTTC.

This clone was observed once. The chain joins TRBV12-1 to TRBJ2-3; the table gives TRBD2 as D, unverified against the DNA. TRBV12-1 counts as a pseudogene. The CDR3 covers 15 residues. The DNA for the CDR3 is TGTGCCAGCAGCACCTCCGGGGGATTTCCAGATACGCAGTATTTT. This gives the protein CASSTSGGFPDTQYF.

The CDR3 region is CASSPRDGTYEQYF. For the CDR3, the DNA is TGTGCCAGCAGCCCCCGGGACGGAACCTACGAGCAGTACTTC. This chain uses TRBV14 with TRBJ2-7, with D tentatively TRBD1 or TRBD2 (5 bases each). Trimming took 4 bases from V and 2 from J, leaving 12 bases between them. CDR1 and CDR2 (germline): SGHDN, FVKESK. The CDR3 totals 14 residues.

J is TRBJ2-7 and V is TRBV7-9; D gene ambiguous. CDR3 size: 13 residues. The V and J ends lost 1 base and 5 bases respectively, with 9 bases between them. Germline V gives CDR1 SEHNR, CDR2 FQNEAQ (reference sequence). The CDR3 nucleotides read TGTGCCAGCAGCTTAGATGGGCTAGACGAGCAGTACTTC. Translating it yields CASSLDGLDEQYF.

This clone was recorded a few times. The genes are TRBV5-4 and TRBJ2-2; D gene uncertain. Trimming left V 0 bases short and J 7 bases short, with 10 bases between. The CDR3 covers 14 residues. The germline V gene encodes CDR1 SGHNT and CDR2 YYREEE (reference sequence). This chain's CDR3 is CASSLGQSIGELFF. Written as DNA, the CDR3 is TGTGCCAGCAGCTTGGGTCAGTCAATCGGGGAGCTGTTTTTT.